This T cell receptor (beta chain) was sequenced in a study of cytomegalovirus exposure and HLA in healthy donors. Study context: From approximately 170 million T cells, an earlier analysis saw 110 million or so unique TCR beta sequences. Researchers found that roughly 80% of over 350 genotyped donors fell within the Caucasian-associated ancestry cluster.

Germline V gene data show CDR1 as MNHNS and CDR2 as SASEGT. The length of the CDR3 is 14 residues. Germline trimming cut 4 bases from V and 4 bases from J; bases unmatched to any gene: 4. The PCR ran on 60 Vbeta and 13 Jbeta primers. TCRdb keeps only in-frame clones here, not all; method: immunoSEQ multiplex PCR. Counted here are tens of thousands of clones, 70% to 80% occurring once; the ten biggest clones make up around 8.4%. Turning to this clone: Its antigen is unidentified.

Overall study results and limits: A cluster of highly shared sequence variants was likely a sequencing artifact. The authors listed 150 to 200 TCR beta chains as cytomegalovirus-associated.

What was sequenced was PBMCs. This TCR was sampled from a woman in her twenties or thirties in good health and CMV-seropositive. The V and J genes are TRBV6-1 and TRBJ1-5, with 7 bases that match TRBD1. This CDR3 reads CASSVGTENQPQHF. In DNA, the CDR3 is TGTGCCAGCAGTGTAGGGACAGAGAATCAGCCCCAGCATTTT.